This T cell receptor beta chain appears in the sequencing data of a study of T cell responses to AZD1222 COVID-19 vaccine. CDR1 SGHVS and CDR2 FNYEAQ come from the germline V gene. This CDR3 is 18 amino acids long. V lost 3 bases to trimming and J lost 1 base; unmatched junction nucleotides: 7. Produced via immunoSEQ multiplex PCR; TCRdb's table is partial and in-frame only. The repertoire holds tens of thousands of clones, with roughly 86% as singletons. Study outcomes and limitations: Compared with day 0, the breadth and depth of the Spike-specific TCR repertoire rose significantly after two doses of AZD1222. Reports indicate that nearly half of spike-specific TCRs are directed at unmutated variant regions. Repertoire sampling occurred only after the peak T cell response.

Doses given second, at about 4 or about 12 weeks, were pooled. A word on this clone: What it recognizes is unknown.

Specimen: peripheral blood, collected 28 days after the second AZD1222 dose. V gene TRBV7-6 combines with J gene TRBJ2-5; TRBD2 aligns across 14 bases. The sequence derives from an adult who received the AZD1222 COVID-19 vaccine. As DNA, the CDR3 is TGTGCCAGCAGCTTGGGACTAGCGGGAGATCCGGCCCAAGAGACCCAGTACTTC. Protein: CASSLGLAGDPAQETQYF.